This TCR beta chain stems from a study of blood T cell repertoires in COVID-19. Study at large: The United States, Italy and Spain were the sources of the acute and convalescent COVID-19 samples. T cells, B-cell-depleted T cells, or PBMCs supplied cDNA or gDNA.

As processed by the authors: Amplification with reference gene primers provided the estimates of nucleated cell counts. Assay used: immunoSEQ multiplex PCR; TCRdb lists only in-frame clones, some missing. V and J calls and clone size come straight from that table; D and trimming were deduced from the DNA. The sample has roughly 120,000 clones; more than 70% are singletons. The CDR3 contains 15 residues. CDR1 SGHDT and CDR2 YYEEEE come from the germline V gene. V was shortened by 4 bases and J by 6 bases, with 16 bases between the two germline ends. The specimen sequenced was peripheral blood. The chain carries TRBV5-6 and TRBJ1-4, with D maybe TRBD1 (5 bases). The receptor was isolated from a woman in her 70s who had recovered from COVID-19. CDR3: CASSLYRGGDEKLFF. The CDR3 DNA reads TGTGCCAGCAGCCTTTATCGGGGGGGTGATGAAAAACTGTTTTTT.